This T cell receptor (beta chain) is drawn from a study of cytomegalovirus exposure and HLA in healthy donors. Both 60 Vbeta primers and 13 Jbeta primers went into the PCR. TCRdb keeps only in-frame clones here, not all; method: immunoSEQ multiplex PCR. The sample lists some 150,000 clones, about 78% occurring once. The length of the CDR3 is 14 residues. CDR1 is SGHRS, CDR2 YFSETQ, per germline. With 2 bases removed from V and 4 bases from J, the gap between germline ends came to 12 bases. The chain links TRBV5-1 to TRBJ1-2, with a weak D call TRBD1 (6 bases). Sequencing used PBMCs. This receptor was identified in a man aged 45-65 years in good health and CMV-seropositive. CDR3 nucleotides: TGCGCCAGCAGCTTAGGGGACATAGTCTATGGCTACACCTTC. Residues: CASSLGDIVYGYTF.